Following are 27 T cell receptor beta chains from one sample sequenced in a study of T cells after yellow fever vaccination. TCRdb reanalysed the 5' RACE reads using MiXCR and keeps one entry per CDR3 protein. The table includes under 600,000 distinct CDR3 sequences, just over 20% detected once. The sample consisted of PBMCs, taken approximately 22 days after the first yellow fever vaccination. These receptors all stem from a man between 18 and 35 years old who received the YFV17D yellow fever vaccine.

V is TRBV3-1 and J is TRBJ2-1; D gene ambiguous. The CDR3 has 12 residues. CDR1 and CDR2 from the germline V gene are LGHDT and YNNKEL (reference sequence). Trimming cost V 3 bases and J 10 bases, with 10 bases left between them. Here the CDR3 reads CASSQISREQFF. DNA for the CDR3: TGTGCCAGCAGCCAGATCTCCCGGGAGCAGTTCTTC.

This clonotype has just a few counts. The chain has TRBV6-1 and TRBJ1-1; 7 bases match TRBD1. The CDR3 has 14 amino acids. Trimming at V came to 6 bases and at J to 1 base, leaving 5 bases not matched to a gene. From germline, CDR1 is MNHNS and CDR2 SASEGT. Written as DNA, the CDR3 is TGTGCCAGCAGCCAACAGGGGTGGAACACTGAAGCTTTCTTT. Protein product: CASSQQGWNTEAFF.

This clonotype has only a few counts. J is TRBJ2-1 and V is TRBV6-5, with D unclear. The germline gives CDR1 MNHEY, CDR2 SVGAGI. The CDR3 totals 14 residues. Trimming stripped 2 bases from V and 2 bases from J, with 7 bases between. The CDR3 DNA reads TGTGCCAGCAGTTACGACCCCACCTACAATGAGCAGTTCTTC. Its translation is CASSYDPTYNEQFF.

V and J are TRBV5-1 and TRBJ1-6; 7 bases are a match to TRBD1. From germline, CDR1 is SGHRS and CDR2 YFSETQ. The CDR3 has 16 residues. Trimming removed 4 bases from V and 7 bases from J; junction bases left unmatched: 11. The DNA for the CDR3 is TGCGCCAGCAGCCCAGACGGACAGGCGGGAAATTCACCCCTCCACTTT. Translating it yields CASSPDGQAGNSPLHF. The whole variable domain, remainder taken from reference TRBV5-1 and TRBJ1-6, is KAGVTQTPRYLIKTRGQQVTLSCSPISGHRSVSWYQQTPGQGLQFLFEYFSETQRNKGNFPGRFSGRQFSNSRSEMNVSTLELGDSALYLCASSPDGQAGNSPLHFGNGTRLTVT.

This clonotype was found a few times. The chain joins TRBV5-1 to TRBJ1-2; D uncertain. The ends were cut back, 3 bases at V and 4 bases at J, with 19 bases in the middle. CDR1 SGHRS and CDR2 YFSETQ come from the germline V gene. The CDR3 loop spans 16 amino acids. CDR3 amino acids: CASSSSTGPGTYGYTF. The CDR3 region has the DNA TGCGCCAGCAGCTCGTCGACGGGCCCCGGCACCTATGGCTACACCTTC.

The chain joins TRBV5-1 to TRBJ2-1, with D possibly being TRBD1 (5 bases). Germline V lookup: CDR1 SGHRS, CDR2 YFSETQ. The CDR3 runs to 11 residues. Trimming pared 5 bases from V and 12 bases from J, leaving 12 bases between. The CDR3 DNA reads TGCGCCAGCAGTCATAAGGGGTGGCAGTTCTTC. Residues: CASSHKGWQFF.

The CDR3 is CASSLGLRDEKLFF. For the CDR3, the DNA is TGTGCCAGCAGCTTAGGGCTACGGGATGAAAAACTGTTTTTT. V usage is TRBV7-2 and J usage is TRBJ1-4; D is unresolved. The CDR3 loop spans 14 amino acids. V was pared by 1 base and J by 6 bases, with 9 bases between. Looked up from germline, CDR1 is SGHTA and CDR2 is FQGNSA.

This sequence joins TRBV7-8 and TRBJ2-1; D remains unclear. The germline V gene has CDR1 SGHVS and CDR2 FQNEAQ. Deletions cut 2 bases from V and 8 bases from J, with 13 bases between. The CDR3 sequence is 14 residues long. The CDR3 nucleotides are TGTGCCAGCAGCTTACGAGAAGGTACAGATGAGCAGTTCTTC. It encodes CASSLREGTDEQFF.

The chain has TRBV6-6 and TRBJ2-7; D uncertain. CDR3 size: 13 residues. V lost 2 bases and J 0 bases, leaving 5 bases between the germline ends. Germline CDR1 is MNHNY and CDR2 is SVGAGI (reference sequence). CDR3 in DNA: TGTGCCAGCAGTTACCACAACTCCTACGAGCAGTACTTC. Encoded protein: CASSYHNSYEQYF.

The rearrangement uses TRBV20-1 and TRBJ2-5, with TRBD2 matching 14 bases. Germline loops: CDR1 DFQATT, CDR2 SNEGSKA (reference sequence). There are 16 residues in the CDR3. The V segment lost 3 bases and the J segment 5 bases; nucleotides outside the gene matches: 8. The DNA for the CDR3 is TGCAGTGCTAGTGGGACTAGCGGGGGACCCCAGGAGACCCAGTACTTC. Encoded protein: CSASGTSGGPQETQYF.

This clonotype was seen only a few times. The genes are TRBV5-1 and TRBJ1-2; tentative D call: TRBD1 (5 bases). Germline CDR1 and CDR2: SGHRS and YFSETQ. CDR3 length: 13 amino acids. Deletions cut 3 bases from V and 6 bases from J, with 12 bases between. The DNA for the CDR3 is TGCGCCAGCAGCTCGGCCGAGGGGCATGGCTACACCTTC. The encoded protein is CASSSAEGHGYTF.

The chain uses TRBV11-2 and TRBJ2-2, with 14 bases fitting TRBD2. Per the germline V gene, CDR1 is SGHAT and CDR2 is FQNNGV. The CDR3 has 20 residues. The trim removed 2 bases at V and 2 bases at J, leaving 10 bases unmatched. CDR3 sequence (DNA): TGTGCCAGCAGCTTACCCCCCCGACTAGCGGGGGGGGCCAACACCGGGGAGCTGTTTTTT. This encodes CASSLPPRLAGGANTGELFF.

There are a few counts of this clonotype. CDR3 coding DNA: TGCAGTGCTGCCCTGGGGAGTGATGAAAAACTGTTTTTT. Its protein is CSAALGSDEKLFF. The chain has TRBV20-1 and TRBJ1-4; D unclear. Deletions cut 5 bases from V and 6 bases from J, with 13 bases between. Germline V lookup: CDR1 DFQATT, CDR2 SNEGSKA (reference sequence). The CDR3 is 13 amino acids.

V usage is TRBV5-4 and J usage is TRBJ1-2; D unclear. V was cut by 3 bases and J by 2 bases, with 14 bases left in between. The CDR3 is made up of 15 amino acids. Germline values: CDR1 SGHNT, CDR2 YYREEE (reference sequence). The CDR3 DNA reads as TGTGCCAGCAGCTACCCGAAAGGAGCAAACTATGGCTACACCTTC. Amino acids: CASSYPKGANYGYTF.

The CDR3 loop reads CASSISFGQAYEQYV. The CDR3 region has the DNA TGTGCCAGTAGTATTTCATTCGGACAGGCCTACGAGCAGTACGTC. The chain recombines TRBV19 with TRBJ2-7; 7 bases are shared with TRBD1. This CDR3 contains 15 residues. The V and J ends lost 3 bases and 2 bases, in that order; junction bases with no gene match: 7. CDR1 LNHDA and CDR2 SQIVND come from the germline V gene (reference sequence).

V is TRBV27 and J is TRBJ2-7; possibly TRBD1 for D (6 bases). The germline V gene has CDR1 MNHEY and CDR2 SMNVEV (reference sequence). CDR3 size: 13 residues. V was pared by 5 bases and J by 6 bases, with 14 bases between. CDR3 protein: CASSITGKGEQYV. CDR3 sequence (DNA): TGTGCCAGCAGTATTACAGGGAAAGGCGAGCAGTACGTC.

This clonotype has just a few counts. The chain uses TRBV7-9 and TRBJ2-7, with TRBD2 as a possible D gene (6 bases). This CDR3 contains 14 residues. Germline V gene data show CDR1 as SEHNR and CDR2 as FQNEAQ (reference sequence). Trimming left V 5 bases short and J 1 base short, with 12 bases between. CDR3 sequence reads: CASSRGTRSYEQYF. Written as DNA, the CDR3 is TGTGCCAGCAGCCGAGGGACTCGTTCCTACGAGCAGTACTTC.

The chain's CDR3 is CISRGASGEQYV. As DNA, the CDR3 is TGCATCAGTAGGGGCGCTTCCGGCGAGCAGTACGTC. V usage is TRBV29-1 and J usage is TRBJ2-7; perhaps TRBD1 as D (5 bases). The CDR3 runs to 12 residues. Germline V gene sequence: CDR1 SQVTM, CDR2 ANQGSEA.

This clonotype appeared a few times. CDR3 DNA sequence: TGCAGTGCTACACTAGCGGGGGGAAATTACGAGCAGTACTTC. It translates to CSATLAGGNYEQYF. The rearrangement links TRBV20-1 to TRBJ2-7; 12 positions agree with TRBD2. The CDR3 runs to 14 residues. The germline V gene has CDR1 DFQATT and CDR2 SNEGSKA (reference sequence). Germline trimming cut 4 bases from V and 4 bases from J; bases unmatched to any gene: 5.

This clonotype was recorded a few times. The CDR3 nucleotides read TGTGCCAGCAGCTTAGGGGGTCCCGGTCGCGAGACCCAGTACTTC. Amino acids: CASSLGGPGRETQYF. The chain couples TRBV5-4 to TRBJ2-5, with a tentative D call TRBD1 (6 bases). V gave up 2 bases and J gave up 5 bases, with 16 bases separating them. This CDR3 has 15 residues. Germline V lookup: CDR1 SGHNT, CDR2 YYREEE (reference sequence).

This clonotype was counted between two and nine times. The CDR3 here is CASSSLGTVKDYNSPLHF. Here the CDR3 DNA reads TGTGCCAGCAGCTCCCTCGGGACGGTGAAAGATTATAATTCACCCCTCCACTTT. The chain joins TRBV5-6 to TRBJ1-6; the D gene is possibly TRBD1 (5 bases). The V gene's germline CDR1 is SGHDT and CDR2 YYEEEE. CDR3 length equals 18 residues. V shed 3 bases and J shed 4 bases, with 20 bases lying between them.

The CDR3 reads CASSLGDRPSYNEQFF. The CDR3 nucleotides are TGTGCCAGCAGTTTGGGGGACAGGCCCTCCTACAATGAGCAGTTCTTC. The rearrangement joins TRBV12-3 or TRBV12-4 to TRBJ2-1; TRBD1 matches at 8 bases. CDR3 length: 16 residues. The V segment lost 3 bases and the J segment 0 bases; nucleotides outside the gene matches: 4.

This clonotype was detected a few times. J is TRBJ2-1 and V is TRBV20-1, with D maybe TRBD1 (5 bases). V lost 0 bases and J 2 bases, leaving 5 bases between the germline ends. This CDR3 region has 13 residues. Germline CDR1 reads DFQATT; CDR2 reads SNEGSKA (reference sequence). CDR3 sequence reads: CSAREGPYNEQFF. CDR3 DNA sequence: TGCAGTGCTAGAGAGGGGCCCTACAATGAGCAGTTCTTC.

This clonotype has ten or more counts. The CDR3 region has the DNA TGTGCCAGCAGCCCGGGGACAGGGGGCATCTACGAGCAGTACTTC. It yields the protein CASSPGTGGIYEQYF. The rearrangement joins TRBV14 to TRBJ2-7, with TRBD1 identical over 12 bases. Trimming cost V 4 bases and J 3 bases; bases outside gene matches: 4. Looked up from germline, CDR1 is SGHDN and CDR2 is FVKESK. This CDR3 has 15 amino acids. The full variable domain, rest sourced from reference TRBV14 and TRBJ2-7, is EAGVTQFPSHSVIEKGQTVTLRCDPISGHDNLYWYRRVMGKEIKFLLHFVKESKQDESGMPNNRFLAERTGGTYSTLKVQPAELEDSGVYFCASSPGTGGIYEQYFGPGTRLTVT.

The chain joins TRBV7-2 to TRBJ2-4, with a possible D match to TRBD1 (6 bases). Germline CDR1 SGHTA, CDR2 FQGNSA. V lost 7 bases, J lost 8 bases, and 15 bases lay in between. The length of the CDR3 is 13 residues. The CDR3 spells CASNSRAGDIQYF. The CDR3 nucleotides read TGTGCCAGCAACTCTCGCGCAGGGGACATTCAGTACTTC.

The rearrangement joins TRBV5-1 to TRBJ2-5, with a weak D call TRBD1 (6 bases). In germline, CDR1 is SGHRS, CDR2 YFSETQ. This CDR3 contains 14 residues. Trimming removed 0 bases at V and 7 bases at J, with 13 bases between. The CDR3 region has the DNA TGCGCCAGCAGCTTGGGTTCAGGGGTAGGGACCCAGTACTTC. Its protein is CASSLGSGVGTQYF.

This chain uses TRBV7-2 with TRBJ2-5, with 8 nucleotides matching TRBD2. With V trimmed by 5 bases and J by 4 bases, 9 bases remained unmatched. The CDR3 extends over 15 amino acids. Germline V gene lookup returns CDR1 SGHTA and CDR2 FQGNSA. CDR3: CASSQKGLVPETQYF. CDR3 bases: TGTGCCAGCAGCCAAAAGGGACTAGTTCCAGAGACCCAGTACTTC. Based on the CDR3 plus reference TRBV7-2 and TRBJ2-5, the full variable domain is GAGVSQSPSNKVTEKGKDVELRCDPISGHTALYWYRQSLGQGLEFLIYFQGNSAPDKSGLPSDRFSAERTGGSVSTLTIQRTQQEDSAVYLCASSQKGLVPETQYFGPGTRLLVL.